Listed here are 5 T cell receptor beta chains from one sample, sequenced in a study of blood T cells in healthy people across ages. Sample-barcoded 5' priming and a J-beta primer mix drove a second PCR of about 6 to 11 cycles. TCRdb recomputed calls from the 5' RACE reads with MiXCR, one row per CDR3 protein. Counted here are more than 900,000 distinct CDR3 sequences, roughly a quarter occurring once; the ten biggest clones make up about 0.8%. These data were also filed under a second study, of T cells of mothers and their children.

Sequenced: blood. The origin of the receptors is a girl aged 2 to 9 in good health.

V gene TRBV5-1 combines with J gene TRBJ2-3; 14 bases align to TRBD2. The trim removed 5 bases at V and 1 base at J, leaving 12 bases unmatched. The CDR3 has 19 amino acids. Germline-derived CDR1 and CDR2 are SGHRS and YFSETQ. The CDR3: CASRPDGTSGRWGTDTQYF. CDR3 nucleotides: TGCGCCAGCAGACCCGACGGGACTAGCGGGAGATGGGGCACAGATACGCAGTATTTT.

Remarks on this clonotype: One end of the junction does not line up with germline, which may come from a read error. V is TRBV20-1 and J is TRBJ2-4; TRBD2 agrees at 8 bases. The CDR3 has 15 amino acids. Germline values: CDR1 DFQATT, CDR2 SNEGSKA (reference sequence). The CDR3 spells CSARESQRELNIRYF. The CDR3 DNA is TGCAGTGCTAGAGAGTCCCAGCGGGAGTTAAACATTCGGTACTTC.

Many counts were recorded for this clonotype. The chain has TRBV28 and TRBJ2-7, with 9 nucleotides matching TRBD2. Per the germline V gene, CDR1 is MDHEN and CDR2 is SYDVKM. The trim removed 2 bases at V and 6 bases at J, leaving 5 bases unmatched. The CDR3 has 14 amino acids. This chain's CDR3 is CASSLVAGAGEQYF. CDR3 nucleotides: TGTGCCAGCAGTTTAGTAGCGGGAGCGGGCGAGCAGTACTTC.

This chain links TRBV7-2 with TRBJ1-1; perhaps TRBD1 as D (6 bases). Trimming cost V 4 bases and J 1 base, with 16 bases left between them. The CDR3 spans 16 residues. Germline V gene data show CDR1 as SGHTA and CDR2 as FQGNSA. The CDR3 sequence is CASSSQGRSQNTEAFF. The DNA of the CDR3 is TGTGCCAGCAGCTCCCAGGGGCGTTCGCAGAACACTGAAGCTTTCTTT.

This clonotype was found a few times. The gene calls are TRBV11-1 and TRBJ1-1; TRBD1 matches 7 bases. V gave up 6 bases and J gave up 0 bases; unmatched junction bases: 22. CDR1 SGHAT and CDR2 FQDESV come from the germline V gene (reference sequence). CDR3 length: 20 residues. CDR3 protein: CASRGGRVRKGARMNTEAFF. CDR3 nucleotides: TGTGCCAGCAGAGGGGGCAGGGTGAGAAAGGGAGCCCGCATGAACACTGAAGCTTTCTTT. The whole variable domain, remainder taken from reference TRBV11-1 and TRBJ1-1, is EAEVAQSPRYKITEKSQAVAFWCDPISGHATLYWYRQILGQGPELLVQFQDESVVDDSQLPKDRFSAERLKGVDSTLKIQPAELGDSAMYLCASRGGRVRKGARMNTEAFFGQGTRLTVV.